The T cell receptor beta chain under discussion was sequenced for a study of blood T cells in healthy people across ages. Findings and caveats of the study: Total diversity from one million sequenced T cells was likely underestimated.

This clonotype was counted many times. Its target is not known. This CDR3 has 17 residues. Germline loops: CDR1 SGHVS, CDR2 FNYEAQ. Losses at the gene ends were 2 bases for V and 1 base for J; bases not matched to a gene: 7. Together with a sample-barcoded 5' primer, a J-beta primer mix was included in a second PCR lasting about 7 to 12 cycles. From the 5' RACE reads, TCRdb called clonotypes with MiXCR, one entry per CDR3 protein. Of about 780,000 distinct CDR3 sequences listed, less than 60% are singletons. Material for sequencing was blood. The source is a man older than 75 in good health. This chain uses TRBV7-6 with TRBJ2-3; 9 bases are a match to TRBD2. CDR3 sequence: CASSLSSSGVGTDTQYF. The CDR3 DNA reads as TGTGCCAGCAGCTTATCGTCTAGCGGGGTGGGCACAGATACGCAGTATTTT.